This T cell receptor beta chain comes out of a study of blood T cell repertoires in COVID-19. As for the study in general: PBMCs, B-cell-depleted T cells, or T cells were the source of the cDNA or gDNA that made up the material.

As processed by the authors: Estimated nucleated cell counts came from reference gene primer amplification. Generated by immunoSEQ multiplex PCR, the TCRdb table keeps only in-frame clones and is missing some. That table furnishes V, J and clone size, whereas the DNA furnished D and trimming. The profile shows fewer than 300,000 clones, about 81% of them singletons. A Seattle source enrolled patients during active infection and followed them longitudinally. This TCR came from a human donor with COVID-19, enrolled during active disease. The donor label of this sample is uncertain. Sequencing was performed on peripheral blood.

CDR3 DNA: TGTGCCACCAGCAGACCCAACACCGAGGGAGCTAACTATGGCTACACCTTC. Residues: CATSRPNTEGANYGYTF. V and J are TRBV15 and TRBJ1-2; D not resolved. The CDR3 is made up of 17 amino acids. The germline V gene encodes CDR1 LNHNV and CDR2 YYDKDF (reference sequence). Trimming shortened V by 2 bases and J by 0 bases, and 16 bases separated the two germline ends.